The 13 T cell receptor beta chains below were found in one sample sequenced in a study of B cell selection in AIRE deficiency. Profiled with immunoSEQ multiplex PCR; TCRdb holds only in-frame clones, not every one. The repertoire has approximately 22,000 clones, around 90% of them found once; the top ten carry 1.4%. Regulatory T cells were sorted as CD4+CD25hiCD127low/negative cells. Sequencing was done on a sample of CD4+CD25+ Tregs sorted from PBMCs. The receptor set was obtained from a human donor in good health.

The chain carries TRBV7-8 and TRBJ2-3, with 13 bases that match TRBD2. The CDR3 covers 17 residues. Germline loops: CDR1 SGHVS, CDR2 FQNEAQ. V was clipped by 5 bases and J by 2 bases; unmatched bases: 7. CDR3 bases: TGTGCCAGCAGCGCCCGGACTAGCGGGAGTTTCACAGATACGCAGTATTTT. This sequence encodes CASSARTSGSFTDTQYF.

This rearrangement joins TRBV9 to TRBJ2-1, with D maybe TRBD2 (7 bases). This CDR3 is 15 amino acids long. The germline gives CDR1 SGDLS, CDR2 YYNGEE. V gave up 0 bases and J gave up 4 bases, with 11 bases separating them. The CDR3 DNA reads TGTGCCAGCAGCGTAGTGGGGGGGCGTTACAATGAGCAGTTCTTC. It translates to CASSVVGGRYNEQFF. Full variable domain (outside the CDR3, taken from reference TRBV9 and TRBJ2-1): DSGVTQTPKHLITATGQRVTLRCSPRSGDLSVYWYQQSLDQGLQFLIQYYNGEERAKGNILERFSAQQFPDLHSELNLSSLELGDSALYFCASSVVGGRYNEQFFGPGTRLTVL.

This clone was counted between two and nine times. This chain uses TRBV11-2 with TRBJ1-2; D remains unclear. The length of the CDR3 is 15 residues. CDR1 is SGHAT, CDR2 FQNNGV, per germline. The V end lost 0 bases, the J end lost 3 bases, and 11 bases lay between the germline ends. The CDR3 nucleotides read TGTGCCAGCAGCTTAGATCCTCCGGTGTACTATGGCTACACCTTC. Its translation is CASSLDPPVYYGYTF.

The chain uses TRBV7-9 and TRBJ2-3, with a possible D match to TRBD2 (7 bases). The CDR3 is made up of 18 amino acids. Germline V gene lookup returns CDR1 SEHNR and CDR2 FQNEAQ (reference sequence). Trimming shortened V by 0 bases and J by 7 bases, and 23 bases separated the two germline ends. CDR3 amino acids: CASSLALQGGFVFYTQYF. The CDR3 coding sequence is TGTGCCAGCAGCTTAGCACTACAGGGAGGGTTCGTTTTTTATACGCAGTATTTT.

The chain uses TRBV20-1 and TRBJ2-3; 13 nucleotides match TRBD2. The CDR3 spans 11 residues. CDR1 and CDR2 from the germline V gene are DFQATT and SNEGSKA (reference sequence). J was trimmed by 14 bases and V by 6 bases; bases with no gene match: 5. The DNA of the CDR3 is TGCAGTGCCACTAGCGGGAGGGCCCGGTATTTT. It codes for CSATSGRARYF.

The chain is built from TRBV7-8 and TRBJ2-3, with D maybe TRBD2 (5 bases). V was trimmed by 2 bases and J by 1 base, leaving 19 bases between them. Germline V CDR1 and CDR2: SGHVS, FQNEAQ. The CDR3 consists of 18 residues. In nucleotides, the CDR3 is TGTGCCAGCAGCTTAAGGACGGCGGGTAATGGCCGCACAGATACGCAGTATTTT. Protein sequence: CASSLRTAGNGRTDTQYF.

The CDR3 DNA follows: TGTGCCAGCAGCTTAAGACAGGACGGGAACACCATATATTTT. It yields the protein CASSLRQDGNTIYF. This chain uses TRBV11-2 with TRBJ1-3; possible D gene TRBD1, 6 bases. Germline CDR1 reads SGHAT; CDR2 reads FQNNGV. CDR3 length: 14 amino acids. V shed 2 bases and J shed 7 bases, with 12 bases lying between them.

This clone was seen a single time. This chain joins TRBV30 and TRBJ1-6; the match to TRBD1 covers 7 bases. CDR1 is GTSNPN and CDR2 is SVGIG in the germline V gene (reference sequence). V was clipped by 4 bases and J by 9 bases; unmatched bases: 18. This CDR3 is 17 amino acids long. CDR3 loop: CAWTPTSGAGGVSPLHF. The DNA for the CDR3 is TGTGCCTGGACTCCCACAAGCGGGGCAGGGGGAGTTTCACCCCTCCACTTT.

This clone has just one count. The rearrangement joins TRBV9 to TRBJ1-5, with a tentative D call TRBD1 (6 bases). Germline lookup yields CDR1 SGDLS and CDR2 YYNGEE. V lost 0 bases and J lost 6, with 13 bases in between. CDR3 length: 15 residues. The CDR3 is CASSVGIGGGQPQHF. In DNA form, the CDR3 reads TGTGCCAGCAGCGTAGGAATAGGGGGTGGTCAGCCCCAGCATTTT. Full variable domain (remainder filled in from reference TRBV9 and TRBJ1-5): DSGVTQTPKHLITATGQRVTLRCSPRSGDLSVYWYQQSLDQGLQFLIQYYNGEERAKGNILERFSAQQFPDLHSELNLSSLELGDSALYFCASSVGIGGGQPQHFGDGTRLSIL.

The chain combines TRBV6-6 with TRBJ1-2; possibly TRBD1 for D (6 bases). V shed 6 bases and J shed 7 bases, with 18 bases lying between them. Germline-derived CDR1 and CDR2 are MNHNY and SVGAGI (reference sequence). The CDR3 extends over 14 amino acids. CDR3 DNA: TGTGCCAGCAGCCAGATGGGGGGCTGGAGTGGCTACACCTTC. This sequence encodes CASSQMGGWSGYTF.

This clone has only a few counts. This chain joins TRBV19 and TRBJ1-2; a possible D gene is TRBD1 (5 bases). The CDR3 has 15 residues. Germline CDR1 LNHDA, CDR2 SQIVND (reference sequence). Trimming cost V 2 bases and J 5 bases, with 15 bases left between them. The DNA for the CDR3 is TGTGCCAGTAGTATAACCCCAGGGCTGGGGTATGGCTACACCTTC. It specifies CASSITPGLGYGYTF.

The chain carries TRBV7-8 and TRBJ2-1; 13 nucleotides match TRBD2. The CDR3 covers 19 residues. V lost 4 bases, J lost 0 bases, and 9 bases stayed unmatched. Germline V lookup: CDR1 SGHVS, CDR2 FQNEAQ. In DNA, the CDR3 is TGTGCCAGCAGCTCAACCCCGGGACTAGCGGGGCCCTCCTACAATGAGCAGTTCTTC. Translating it yields CASSSTPGLAGPSYNEQFF.

This chain joins TRBV7-9 and TRBJ1-2, with 9 bases fitting TRBD1. There are 15 residues in the CDR3. V trimming: 5 bases; J trimming: 3 bases; junction bases outside the gene matches: 7. Germline V CDR1 and CDR2: SEHNR, FQNEAQ (reference sequence). In DNA form, the CDR3 reads TGTGCCAGCAGCCCATACAGGGGGCGGGACTATGGCTACACCTTC. Translated, it gives CASSPYRGRDYGYTF.